This TCR beta chain was obtained from a study of identifying expanded T cells in peripheral blood (dated by TCRdb to the late 2010s). For the wider study: Four technical replicates, made by sequencing separate aliquots from the same pool of genomic DNA, were compared pairwise.

The investigation overall reported the following: Across all healthy-donor time intervals, the beta-binomial model significantly cut both the number of clones called differentially abundant and the false-positive rate. Variance in clone template counts between roughly two-week samples significantly increased with total template count across all healthy donors. Between technical replicates the binomial model flagged 1 to 1.5 differentially abundant clones, whereas over approximately two weeks the binomial model flagged about 16.4 and over about four weeks roughly 20. The authors expected that biological variance in healthy repertoires might rise further over much longer intervals, such as months to years.

No immune events, such as infections, were documented for the healthy donors during the collection period. Healthy-donor blood repertoires served as a training cohort to calibrate time-dependent variance in a beta-binomial model of T-cell clone differential abundance. The training cohort comprised roughly 10 healthy donors, 3 female and 7 male. Donor ages ranged from 29 to 64 years, with an average of around 45 years. Whole blood from each healthy donor was obtained from a commercial supplier and was collected at three time points roughly 13 days apart. For immunosequencing, genomic DNA was extracted from unsorted whole blood. Including the terminal cysteine and phenylalanine, the CDR3 comprises 14 residues. The entry retains the CDR3 DNA only, 42 bases that are in frame from base 1. The germline V gene encodes CDR1 LNHNV and CDR2 YYDKDF (reference sequence). V is reduced by 0 bases and J by 9 bases, leaving a spacing of 14 bases between them.

Of note for this clone: Its antigen has not been determined. No base-level quality is on record; no much larger clone is a single base apart.

The immunoSEQ Assay, which uses bias-controlled multiplex PCR amplification of genomic DNA, was used to profile TCRbeta CDR3 regions. As for the authors' bioinformatics: The absolute abundance of each unique TCRbeta CDR3 region was quantified after sequences were collapsed and filtered. Differential abundance was tested with two models: a binomial (Fisher-equivalent) model and a beta-binomial model that adds time-dependent variance fitted from healthy donors. Clones with fewer than 5 combined templates were removed, and differential abundance was called for clones with a Benjamini-Hochberg FDR below 0.01. Using the form v = (b*log(k)+a)^2, the beta-binomial variance was modeled as a function of the total template count across the two samples. The source is immuneACCESS, and TCRdb retained only in-frame sequences with V and J called. Part of the clones is not carried over; for the studies checked, unresolved V genes explain less than half of this, and the remainder is unexplained. From that table come the V and J calls and clone size; the DNA was used to work out D and trimming. The sample data list over 100,000 clones, and about 88% of these were observed just once. In total, the top ten clones hold just under 8.5% of the sample.

This receptor was taken from a person aged 18 to 75 in good health. The V and J genes are TRBV15 and TRBJ2-5; a weak D assignment points to TRBD2 (7 bases agree). Sequenced input: blood. The DNA sequence is TGTGCCACCAGCAGAGATTGGGAAGGGGGGGCCCAGTACTTC. Translated, it gives CATSRDWEGGAQYF.